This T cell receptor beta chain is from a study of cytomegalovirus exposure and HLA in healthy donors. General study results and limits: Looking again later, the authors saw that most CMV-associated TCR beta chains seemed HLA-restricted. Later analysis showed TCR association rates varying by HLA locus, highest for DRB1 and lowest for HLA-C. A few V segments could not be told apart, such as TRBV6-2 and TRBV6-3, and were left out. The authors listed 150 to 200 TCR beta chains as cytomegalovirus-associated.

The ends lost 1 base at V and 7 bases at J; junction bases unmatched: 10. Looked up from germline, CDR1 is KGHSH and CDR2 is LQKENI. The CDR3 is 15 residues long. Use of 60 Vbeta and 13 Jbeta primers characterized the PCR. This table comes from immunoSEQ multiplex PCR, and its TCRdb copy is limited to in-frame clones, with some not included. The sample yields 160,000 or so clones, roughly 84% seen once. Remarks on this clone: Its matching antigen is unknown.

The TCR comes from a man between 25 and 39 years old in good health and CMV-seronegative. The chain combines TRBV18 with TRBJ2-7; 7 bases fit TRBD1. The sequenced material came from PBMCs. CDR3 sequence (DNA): TGTGCCAGCTCACCACTGGGACAGCAGTTCGGTGAGCAGTACTTC. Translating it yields CASSPLGQQFGEQYF.